Listed below are T cell receptor beta chains from one sample, sequenced in a study of blood T cell repertoires in COVID-19. Libraries were prepared by immunoSEQ multiplex PCR; TCRdb keeps only in-frame clonotypes and omits some of them. This sample has about 350,000 clones, with 85% to 90% found just once. Sequencing used PBMCs or T cells enriched from blood (not recorded which). These receptor sequences come from a woman in her 30s who had been exposed to COVID-19. The CDR3 runs from the conserved cysteine through the conserved F or W. D genes are given only for firm matches. The size of a clone is reported for some rows only, either as once, few or many, or as a class for expanded clones.

TRBJ2-7	NA	NA	TRBV4-1	TGCGCCAGCAGCCATGAATCGTCGGGAGCTCGGGAGCAGTACTTC	CASSHESSGAREQYF
TRBJ1-2	once	NA	TRBV5-1	TGCGCCAGCAGCTTTGGCCCTGGAGATGGCTACACCTTC	CASSFGPGDGYTF
TRBJ2-7	few	TRBD1	TRBV12-5	TGTGCTAGTGGTTCTTATCCACCGACAGGGGGCCCCTACGAGCAGTACTTC	CASGSYPPTGGPYEQYF
TRBJ2-4	NA	TRBD1	TRBV7-9	TGTGCCAGCAGCCAACAGGGGGCGAGCAAAAACATTCAGTACTTC	CASSQQGASKNIQYF
TRBJ2-1	NA	TRBD2	TRBV5-1	TGCGCCAGCAGCTATACCGGGACTAGCTGGAATGAGCAGTTCTTC	CASSYTGTSWNEQFF
TRBJ2-1	NA	NA	TRBV5-1	TGCGCCAGCAGCCCCCCCAGCGGCCCCTACAATGAGCAGTTCTTC	CASSPPSGPYNEQFF
TRBJ2-2	few	NA	TRBV5-5	TGTGCCAGCAGCTTTTGGACTGCGAACACCGGGGAGCTGTTTTTT	CASSFWTANTGELFF
TRBJ1-1	NA	NA	TRBV5-5	TGTGCCAGCAGCTTCGGCAGGCTGAACACTGAAGCTTTCTTT	CASSFGRLNTEAFF
TRBJ2-7	NA	TRBD2	TRBV19	TGTGCCAGTAGTGGGCTAGCGGGATTCGGCGAGCAGTACTTC	CASSGLAGFGEQYF
TRBJ2-7	few	NA	TRBV12-3/TRBV12-4	TGTGCCAGCAGTTCCGGGAGCTACGAGCAGTACTTC	CASSSGSYEQYF
TRBJ2-7	NA	NA	TRBV2	TGTGCCAGCAGTGAAATCGCCTACGAGCAGTACTTC	CASSEIAYEQYF
TRBJ2-3	NA	TRBD2	TRBV5-1	TGCGCCAGCAGCTTGGGTCTGGGACTAAGCACAGATACGCAGTATTTT	CASSLGLGLSTDTQYF
TRBJ2-3	NA	NA	TRBV6-4	TGTGCCAGCAGCAGGCAGGCCACAGATACGCAGTATTTT	CASSRQATDTQYF
TRBJ2-3	NA	NA	TRBV5-1	TGCGCCAGCAACGTACTAGTCTCTAGCACAGATACGCAGTATTTT	CASNVLVSSTDTQYF
TRBJ2-5	NA	NA	TRBV11-2	TGTGCCAGCAAGAGGGGGGGACTCGGGCAAGAGACCCAGTACTTC	CASKRGGLGQETQYF
TRBJ2-7	NA	NA	TRBV9	TGTGCCAGCAGCGTAGGGGGAGGCCTCTCCTACGAGCAGTACTTC	CASSVGGGLSYEQYF
TRBJ1-1	NA	TRBD1	TRBV11-2	TGTGCCAGCAGGTGGGGCAGGGGGAGAACTGAAGCTTTCTTT	CASRWGRGRTEAFF
TRBJ1-6	NA	NA	TRBV12-3/TRBV12-4	TGTGCCAGCAGTATCACCCAGGGGTCACCCCTCCACTTT	CASSITQGSPLHF
TRBJ1-6	NA	NA	TRBV7-9	TGTGCCAGCAGCCCCCGGGGGGGAGCTAATTCACCCCTCCACTTT	CASSPRGGANSPLHF
TRBJ1-2	NA	TRBD1	TRBV5-1	TGCGCCAGCAGCTTGTCGGGACAGGGGGCTGGCTACACCTTC	CASSLSGQGAGYTF
TRBJ2-1	NA	TRBD2	TRBV10-2	TGCGCCAGCAGTGCAGGACTAGCGGGACTCAATGAGCAGTTCTTC	CASSAGLAGLNEQFF
TRBJ2-1	NA	TRBD1	TRBV19	TGTGCCAGTAGTGGAAGACAGGGGTTTGACTACAATGAGCAGTTCTTC	CASSGRQGFDYNEQFF
TRBJ1-5	NA	TRBD1	TRBV5-1	TGCGCCAGCAGCACCGGGACAGGGGCACATCAGCCCCAGCATTTT	CASSTGTGAHQPQHF
TRBJ2-1	NA	TRBD2	TRBV9	TGTGCCAGCAGCGCTAGCGGGGTAACCTACAATGAGCAGTTCTTC	CASSASGVTYNEQFF
TRBJ2-4	NA	NA	TRBV7-9	TGTGCCAGCAGCCCCCTGATAGAGTTAGCCAAAAACATTCAGTACTTC	CASSPLIELAKNIQYF
TRBJ1-1	NA	NA	TRBV28	TGTGCCAGCAGTCCCTCACAGGGTCCGGGCACTGAAGCTTTCTTT	CASSPSQGPGTEAFF
TRBJ2-7	NA	NA	TRBV28	TGTGCCAGCAGTTTAGGGACACCGGCCGCCTACGAGCAGTACTTC	CASSLGTPAAYEQYF
TRBJ2-7	NA	NA	TRBV11-1	TGTGCCAGCAGCCCCCAGCCGACAGGCTCCGAGCAGTACTTC	CASSPQPTGSEQYF
TRBJ1-5	NA	NA	TRBV7-8	TGTGCCAGCAGCTTAGCGTACCAGAAAGATCAGCCCCAGCATTTT	CASSLAYQKDQPQHF